The source of this TCR beta chain is a study of blood T cell repertoires in COVID-19. The overall study: Samples of COVID-19 (acute and convalescent) were obtained from the United States, Italy and Spain. In each case, the material was cDNA or gDNA derived from T cells, B-cell-depleted T cells, or PBMCs.

Authors' data handling: Amplification of reference gene primers provided the estimated nucleated cell counts. Sequencing used immunoSEQ multiplex PCR; TCRdb keeps in-frame clones, though not all of them. V and J calls and clone size are given by that table; D and trimming were obtained from the DNA. The sample carries tens of thousands of clones, around 83% recorded once. Germline V gene lookup returns CDR1 SGHRS and CDR2 YFSETQ. This CDR3 is 13 amino acids long. Trimming cost V 7 bases and J 5 bases; bases outside gene matches: 5. The chain has TRBV5-1 and TRBJ2-7; 11 bases map to TRBD1. The material sequenced was peripheral blood. This clonotype originated in a woman of 80 years or more with active or convalescent COVID-19. As DNA, the CDR3 is TGCGCCAGCGGTAAGGACAGGGGGCACGAGCAGTACTTC. It yields the protein CASGKDRGHEQYF.